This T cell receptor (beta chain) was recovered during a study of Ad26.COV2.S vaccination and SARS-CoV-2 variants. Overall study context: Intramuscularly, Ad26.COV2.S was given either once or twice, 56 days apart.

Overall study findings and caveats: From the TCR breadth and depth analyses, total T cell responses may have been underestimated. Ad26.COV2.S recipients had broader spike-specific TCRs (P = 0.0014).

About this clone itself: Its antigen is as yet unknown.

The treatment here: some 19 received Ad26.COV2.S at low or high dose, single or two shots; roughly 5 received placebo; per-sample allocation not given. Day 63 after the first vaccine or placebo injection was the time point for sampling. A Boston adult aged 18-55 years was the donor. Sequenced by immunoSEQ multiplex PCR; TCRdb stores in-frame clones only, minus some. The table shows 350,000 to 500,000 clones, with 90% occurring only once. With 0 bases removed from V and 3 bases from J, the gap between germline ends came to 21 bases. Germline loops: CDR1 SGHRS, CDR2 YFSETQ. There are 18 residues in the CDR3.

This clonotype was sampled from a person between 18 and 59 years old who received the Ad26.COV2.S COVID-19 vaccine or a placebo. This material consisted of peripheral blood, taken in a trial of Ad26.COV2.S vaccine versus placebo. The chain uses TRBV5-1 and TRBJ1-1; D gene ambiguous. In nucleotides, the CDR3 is TGCGCCAGCAGCTTGGCGCATGGGTGGGAAGAGGACGACACTGAAGCTTTCTTT. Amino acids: CASSLAHGWEEDDTEAFF.